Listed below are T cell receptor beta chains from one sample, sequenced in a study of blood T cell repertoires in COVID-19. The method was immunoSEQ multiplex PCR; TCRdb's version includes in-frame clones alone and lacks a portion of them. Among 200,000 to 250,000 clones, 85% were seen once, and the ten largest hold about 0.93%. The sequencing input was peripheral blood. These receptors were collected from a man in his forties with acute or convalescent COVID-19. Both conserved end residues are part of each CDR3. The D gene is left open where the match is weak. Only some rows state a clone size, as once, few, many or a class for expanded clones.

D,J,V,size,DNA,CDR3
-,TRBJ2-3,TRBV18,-,TGTGCCAGCTCCCCGAGGGGGATTAGCACAGATACGCAGTATTTT,CASSPRGISTDTQYF
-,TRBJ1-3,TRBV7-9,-,TGTGCCAGCAGCGCCAGAACCTCTGGAAACACCATATATTTT,CASSARTSGNTIYF
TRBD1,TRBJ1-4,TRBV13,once,TGTGCCAGCAGCTTGGAAGGGGGCTTTGAAAAACTGTTTTTT,CASSLEGGFEKLFF
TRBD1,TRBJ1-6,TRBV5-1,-,TGCGCCAGCAGCTTGGGGAGACAGGGTGATTCACCCCTCCACTTT,CASSLGRQGDSPLHF
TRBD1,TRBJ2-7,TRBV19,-,TGTGCCAGTGAGGGGGGACAGGACCCCTACGAGCAGTACTTC,CASEGGQDPYEQYF
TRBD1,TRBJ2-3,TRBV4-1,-,TGCGCCAGCAGCCACAACAGGGGTCCCACAGATACGCAGTATTTT,CASSHNRGPTDTQYF
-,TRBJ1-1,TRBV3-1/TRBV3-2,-,TGTGCCAGCAGCCAGAAGGGGGTTAGGCGAGCTTTCTTT,CASSQKGVRRAFF
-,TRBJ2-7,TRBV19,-,TGTGCCAGTAGCGTCAGGGACACCTACGAGCAGTACTTC,CASSVRDTYEQYF
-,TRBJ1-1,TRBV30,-,TGTGCCTGGAGTTTTGGAGTTGCGGACACTGAAGCTTTCTTT,CAWSFGVADTEAFF
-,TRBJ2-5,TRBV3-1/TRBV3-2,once,TGTGCCAGCAGCCAAGATCTGGGCCCCCCTGGAGAGACCCAGTACTTC,CASSQDLGPPGETQYF
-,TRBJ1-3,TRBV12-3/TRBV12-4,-,TGTGCCAGCGGATGGGCTACTGGAAACACCATATATTTT,CASGWATGNTIYF
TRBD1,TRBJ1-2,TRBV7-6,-,TGTGCCAGCAGCTTGCTACCGGGGACAGAGGGCTACACCTTC,CASSLLPGTEGYTF
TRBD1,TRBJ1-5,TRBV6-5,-,TGTGCCAGCAGCCGACCGGGACAGAATCAGCCCCAGCATTTT,CASSRPGQNQPQHF
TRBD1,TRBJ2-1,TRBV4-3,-,TGCGCCAGCAGCCGTGGGGACAGCCACAATGAGCAGTTCTTC,CASSRGDSHNEQFF
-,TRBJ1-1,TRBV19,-,TGTGCCAGTATAAGAGGGCAGAACACTGAAGCTTTCTTT,CASIRGQNTEAFF
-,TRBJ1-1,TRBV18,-,TGTGCCAGCTCACCCATCTTGTCAACAGGCGGCCGGAACACTGAAGCTTTCTTT,CASSPILSTGGRNTEAFF
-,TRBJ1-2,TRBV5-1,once,TGCGCCAGCAGCCGAGGCAGGGCGGGGTATGGCTACACCTTC,CASSRGRAGYGYTF
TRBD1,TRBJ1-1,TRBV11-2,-,TGTGCCAGCAGCACCTGGACAGGGTCGGGCACTGAAGCTTTCTTT,CASSTWTGSGTEAFF
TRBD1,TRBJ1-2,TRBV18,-,TGTGCCAGCTCACCACTCGACAGGGACTATGGCTACACCTTC,CASSPLDRDYGYTF
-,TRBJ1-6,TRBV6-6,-,TGTGCCAGCAGCAGTGTCTCACCCCTCCACTTT,CASSSVSPLHF
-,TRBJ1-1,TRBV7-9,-,TGTGCCAGCAGCTCACCCCTTATGCGGGCTGTGAACACTGAAGCTTTCTTT,CASSSPLMRAVNTEAFF
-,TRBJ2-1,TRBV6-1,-,TGTGCCAGCAGTGAATTACGGGACAATGAGCAGTTCTTC,CASSELRDNEQFF
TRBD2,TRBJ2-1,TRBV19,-,TGTGCCTCTCAACCTGAGGGACTAGCGGGGGTTAGCTCCTACAATGAGCAGTTCTTC,CASQPEGLAGVSSYNEQFF
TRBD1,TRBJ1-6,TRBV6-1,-,TGTGCCAGCAGTGAATGGACAGGGGAGAATTCACCCCTCCACTTT,CASSEWTGENSPLHF
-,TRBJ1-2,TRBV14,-,TGTGCCAGCAGCCAATTTCCAGGGGATATCAATGGCTACACCTTC,CASSQFPGDINGYTF
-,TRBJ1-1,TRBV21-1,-,TGTGCCAGCAGCACCGAAGATGACAGGGGGCCATCTTTACGAATGAACACTGAAGCTTTCTTT,CASSTEDDRGPSLRMNTEAFF
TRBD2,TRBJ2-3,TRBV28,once,TGTGCCAGCAGTTCCGGGACTAGAGGTGATACGCAGTATTTT,CASSSGTRGDTQYF
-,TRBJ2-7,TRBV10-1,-,TGCGCCAGCCACAGGGCGGAAACCGGCTACTCATACGAGCAGTACTTC,CASHRAETGYSYEQYF
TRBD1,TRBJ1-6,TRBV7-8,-,TGTGCCAGCAGTTTACAGGGGTTAAAATCACCCCTCCACTTT,CASSLQGLKSPLHF
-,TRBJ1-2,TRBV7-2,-,TGTGCCAGCAGCTCTGGCGACAGGATCTATGGCTACACCTTC,CASSSGDRIYGYTF
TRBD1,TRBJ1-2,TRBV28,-,TGTGCCAGCAGTGCTAGGGACAGGAGTGTATATGGCTACACCTTC,CASSARDRSVYGYTF